The 4 T cell receptor beta chains given below trace back to one sample, sequenced in a study of blood T cell repertoires in COVID-19. TCRdb's copy holds only in-frame clones and misses some; the assay was immunoSEQ multiplex PCR. The sample consists of about 120,000 clones, approximately 83% of them appearing once. Specimen: peripheral blood. These receptors came from a man aged 80 or over with acute or convalescent COVID-19.

This chain links TRBV29-1 with TRBJ1-2; tentatively, D is TRBD1 (6 bases). Germline CDR1 SQVTM, CDR2 ANQGSEA. The V end lost 4 bases, the J end lost 8 bases, and 20 bases lay between the germline ends. The CDR3 contains 14 residues. DNA for the CDR3: TGCAGCGTTGGGGGGCAGGGGTCGAATTGGGGCTACACCTTC. Its translation: CSVGGQGSNWGYTF.

This rearrangement joins TRBV19 to TRBJ1-5; D uncertain. The CDR3 spans 13 residues. Trimming took 7 bases from V and 0 from J, leaving 7 bases between them. Per the germline V gene, CDR1 is LNHDA and CDR2 is SQIVND (reference sequence). The CDR3 loop is CASTRHSNQPQHF. In nucleotides, the CDR3 is TGTGCCAGTACGCGGCATAGCAATCAGCCCCAGCATTTT.

The V call is TRBV18, the J call TRBJ2-5, with 8 bases lining up with TRBD1. With 1 base clipped from V and 1 base from J, the junction kept 11 bases outside the gene matches. CDR3 size: 18 residues. The V gene's germline CDR1 is KGHSH and CDR2 LQKENI. CDR3 sequence: CASSPRGGQGVSQETQYF. The CDR3 bases are TGTGCCAGCTCACCACGGGGCGGACAGGGAGTCTCCCAAGAGACCCAGTACTTC.

CDR3 region: CASSLVVRGNYNEQFF. The CDR3 region has the DNA TGCGCCAGCAGCTTGGTCGTACGGGGAAATTACAATGAGCAGTTCTTC. The chain uses TRBV5-1 and TRBJ2-1; D possibly corresponds to TRBD2 (5 bases). Germline CDR1 SGHRS, CDR2 YFSETQ. Trimming pared 0 bases from V and 4 bases from J, leaving 14 bases between. The CDR3 sequence is 16 residues long.